The 28 T cell receptor beta chains given below trace back to one sample, sequenced in a study of metastatic and nonmetastatic thyroid tumors. TCRdb redid the clone calls on the PCR reads using MiXCR. The table has over 25,000 clones, about 10% seen once; the top ten hold more than 15%. Each patient went into thyroid surgery without having received any treatment. Input material: blood. Source of these receptors: a female donor with papillary thyroid cancer or a benign thyroid nodule (not recorded which). Some clones in this sample may be carry-over from other donors' samples.

This clone was recorded many times. The V and J genes are TRBV4-3 and TRBJ1-2; no firm D call. CDR1 is LGHNA and CDR2 is YSLEER in the germline V gene. The V gene lost 0 bases and the J gene lost 5 bases, with 22 bases spanning the gap. This CDR3 has 18 amino acids. This CDR3 is CASSQDVSYPGSVYGYTF. The DNA for the CDR3 is TGCGCCAGCAGCCAAGATGTATCGTACCCCGGAAGTGTTTATGGCTACACCTTC.

This clone was found many times. The CDR3 bases are TGTGCCAGCAGTTACTCATTCCCGGAACAGGGGGCCTCTGAAGCTTTCTTT. Its translation: CASSYSFPEQGASEAFF. The J gene is TRBJ1-1, the V gene TRBV6-5; 9 bases are shared with TRBD1. The germline V gene encodes CDR1 MNHEY and CDR2 SVGAGI. The CDR3 runs 17 residues. Unmatched junction bases numbered 11, after V lost 0 bases and J lost 6 bases.

This clone has ten or more counts. The chain couples TRBV20-1 to TRBJ2-2; perhaps TRBD1 as D (6 bases). Germline lookup yields CDR1 DFQATT and CDR2 SNEGSKA (reference sequence). This CDR3 spans 14 amino acids. Trimming took off 5 bases at V and 2 bases at J, with 12 bases between the two ends. The CDR3 DNA follows: TGCAGTGCTGCCCCGGGACATAACACCGGGGAGCTGTTTTTT. This gives the protein CSAAPGHNTGELFF.

This clone came up many times. This chain connects TRBV12-3 or TRBV12-4 to TRBJ1-5; no definite D call. V was clipped by 2 bases and J by 5 bases, with 10 bases between them. CDR3 length equals 14 residues. CDR3 DNA sequence: TGTGCCAGCAGTTTAAAGCAAATGCATCAGCCCCAGCATTTT. Amino acids: CASSLKQMHQPQHF.

This clone showed up many times. The rearrangement joins TRBV6-6 to TRBJ2-1, with D possibly being TRBD2 (5 bases). Trimming removed 0 bases from V and 2 bases from J, with 11 bases in between. Looked up from germline, CDR1 is MNHNY and CDR2 is SVGAGI (reference sequence). This CDR3 has 16 residues. The CDR3 loop is CASSYSIEAAYNEQFF. Written as DNA, the CDR3 is TGTGCCAGCAGTTACTCGATTGAAGCGGCCTACAATGAGCAGTTCTTC.

This clone was detected many times. The CDR3 reads CASGATNEKLFF. CDR3 in DNA: TGTGCCAGCGGGGCAACTAATGAAAAACTGTTTTTT. V usage is TRBV6-1 and J usage is TRBJ1-4; D gene uncertain. The CDR3 length is 12 residues. The germline V gene has CDR1 MNHNS and CDR2 SASEGT. Trimming cost V 8 bases and J 0 bases, with 4 bases left between them.

Sample share makes this clone medium-sized. The gene calls are TRBV6-1 and TRBJ1-5, with a tentative D call TRBD1 (6 bases). This CDR3 contains 15 residues. From germline, CDR1 is MNHNS and CDR2 SASEGT. Trimming left V 5 bases short and J 3 bases short, with 14 bases between. The CDR3 bases are TGTGCCAGCAGTTGGGGGAGGGGGATCAATCAGCCCCAGCATTTT. It codes for CASSWGRGINQPQHF.

This clone came up a few times. The V call is TRBV28, the J call TRBJ1-4; D may be TRBD1 (6 bases). This CDR3 spans 14 amino acids. Trimming pared 8 bases from V and 7 bases from J, leaving 17 bases between. Germline V CDR1 and CDR2: MDHEN, SYDVKM. The CDR3 region has the DNA TGTGCCAGCTCCGGCGGGGGGACAATTGAAAAACTGTTTTTT. Translation: CASSGGGTIEKLFF.

This rearrangement joins TRBV19 to TRBJ2-7, with 7 bases aligning to TRBD1. The ends lost 6 bases at V and 4 bases at J; junction bases unmatched: 12. CDR3 length equals 15 residues. Germline CDR1 LNHDA, CDR2 SQIVND (reference sequence). CDR3: CASSAPGQSIYEQYF. CDR3 bases: TGTGCCAGTAGCGCCCCGGGACAGTCTATTTACGAGCAGTACTTC.

This clone was seen ten or more times. The gene calls are TRBV9 and TRBJ2-1; no definite D call. The V end lost 0 bases, the J end lost 8 bases, and 9 bases lay between the germline ends. This CDR3 has 13 amino acids. Germline V gene data show CDR1 as SGDLS and CDR2 as YYNGEE. The CDR3 DNA follows: TGTGCCAGCAGCGTAGCCCCGTTGGATGAGCAGTTCTTC. Residues: CASSVAPLDEQFF.

This clone was recorded many times. CDR3: CASSFVPGSEQFF. The CDR3 DNA reads as TGTGCCAGTAGTTTCGTCCCGGGGAGCGAGCAGTTCTTC. The V gene is TRBV19, the J gene TRBJ2-1, with D perhaps TRBD2 (5 bases). The CDR3 runs 13 residues. Per the germline V gene, CDR1 is LNHDA and CDR2 is SQIVND (reference sequence). Deletions cut 5 bases from V and 10 bases from J, with 15 bases between.

The sample holds many counts of this clone. The genes are TRBV5-5 and TRBJ2-7; D possibly corresponds to TRBD1 (5 bases). Germline V gives CDR1 SGHKS, CDR2 YYEKEE (reference sequence). V was cut by 3 bases and J by 5 bases, with 9 bases left in between. CDR3 size: 12 residues. CDR3 in DNA: TGTGCCAGCAGCTGGGGCTTTGACGAGCAGTACTTC. It specifies CASSWGFDEQYF.

This clone was seen many times. V gene TRBV12-3 or TRBV12-4 combines with J gene TRBJ1-1; TRBD1 matches 8 bases. CDR3 length: 13 residues. V shed 3 bases and J 10 bases; nucleotides not matched to a gene: 7. CDR3 DNA: TGTGCCAGCAGTTTTGGGACCCAGGGGGCAGCTTTCTTT. This sequence encodes CASSFGTQGAAFF.

V is TRBV6-1 and J is TRBJ2-1; TRBD2 agrees at 7 bases. V trimming: 8 bases; J trimming: 10 bases; junction bases outside the gene matches: 14. This CDR3 is 14 amino acids long. Per germline, CDR1 MNHNS and CDR2 SASEGT. The CDR3 protein is CASPGGAGPKEQFF. The CDR3 bases are TGTGCCAGCCCCGGGGGAGCGGGGCCCAAAGAGCAGTTCTTC.

This clone showed up just a few times. A much more abundant neighbour one base away suggests this may be a read error. In this CDR3 the conserved last residue, phenylalanine or tryptophan, is missing, so a read error is likely. The chain employs TRBV2 and TRBJ2-5; D remains ambiguous. Per germline, CDR1 SNHLY and CDR2 FYNNEI. CDR3 size: 10 residues. Trimming took off 5 bases at V and 2 bases at J, with 0 bases between the two ends. CDR3 amino acids: CASSQETQYC. CDR3 nucleotide sequence: TGTGCCAGCAGTCAAGAGACCCAGTACTGC.

This clone was observed at least ten times. The chain carries TRBV2 and TRBJ1-2; weak D call: TRBD1 (5 bases). Trimming pared 10 bases from V and 8 bases from J, leaving 23 bases between. Germline CDR1 SNHLY, CDR2 FYNNEI. CDR3 length: 14 residues. CDR3 protein: CATRSLDKLSGYTF. CDR3 coding DNA: TGTGCCACCAGATCTTTGGACAAACTGAGCGGCTACACCTTC.

This rearrangement joins TRBV12-3 or TRBV12-4 to TRBJ2-7, with 11 bases aligning to TRBD2. Losses at the gene ends were 5 bases for V and 3 bases for J; bases not matched to a gene: 9. The CDR3 has 16 residues. In DNA form, the CDR3 reads TGTGCCAGCAGTCCGGGCGTAGGACTAGCGGGCTACGAGCAGTACTTC. Protein: CASSPGVGLAGYEQYF.

This clone was seen at least ten times. A read error is possible here, since a much larger clone lies one base away. V usage is TRBV6-2 or TRBV6-3 and J usage is TRBJ2-1; D unclear. This CDR3 has 14 residues. Trimming left V 2 bases short and J 4 bases short, with 9 bases between. Per the germline V gene, CDR1 is MNHEY and CDR2 is SVGEGT. The CDR3 protein is CASSYGSDYNEQFF. CDR3 nucleotides: TGTGCCAGCAGTTACGGTTCAGATTACAATGAGCAGTTCTTC.

At least ten counts were recorded for this clone. This chain joins TRBV4-3 and TRBJ2-1; D might be TRBD1 (5 bases). CDR1 and CDR2 (germline): LGHNA, YSLEER. The CDR3 runs 13 residues. The germline V and J ends were trimmed by 0 bases and 7 bases, with 7 bases remaining between them. The chain's CDR3 is CASSQDQGNEQFF. The CDR3 coding sequence is TGCGCCAGCAGCCAAGATCAGGGAAATGAGCAGTTCTTC.

This clone was observed at least ten times. This chain links TRBV10-3 with TRBJ2-1; D could derive from TRBD1 or TRBD2 (5 bases each). V was clipped by 4 bases and J by 2 bases, with 15 bases between them. The CDR3 contains 16 residues. Germline-derived CDR1 and CDR2 are ENHRY and SYGVKD. The CDR3 DNA reads as TGTGCCATCAGTGGCCGGGACGGAACCCCCTACAATGAGCAGTTCTTC. It is translated as CAISGRDGTPYNEQFF.

This clone was counted only a few times. Other DNA sequences in the same sample also yield this CDR3. V gene TRBV12-5 combines with J gene TRBJ2-7; TRBD2 matches 10 bases. J lost 4 bases, V lost 1 base, and 10 bases had no gene match. Germline V gene data show CDR1 as LGHNT and CDR2 as FRNRAP. The CDR3 length is 17 residues. The CDR3 DNA reads as TGTGCTAGTGGTTTGGGTACTAGCGGGACTATGGGGTACGAGCAGTACTTC. Translating gives CASGLGTSGTMGYEQYF.

This clone occurred many times. The chain links TRBV7-2 to TRBJ1-1; D is undetermined. The V gene lost 5 bases and the J gene lost 2 bases, with 12 bases spanning the gap. The CDR3 totals 14 residues. CDR1 is SGHTA, CDR2 FQGNSA, per germline. As DNA, the CDR3 is TGTGCCAGCAGCCCCACCACCTTAAACACTGAAGCTTTCTTT. Protein: CASSPTTLNTEAFF.

This clone appeared many times. This chain connects TRBV12-3 or TRBV12-4 to TRBJ1-1; possible D gene TRBD1, 5 bases. Trimming pared 7 bases from V and 4 bases from J, leaving 13 bases between. The CDR3 runs to 13 residues. This CDR3 is CASTQGEATEAFF. The CDR3 nucleotides read TGTGCCAGCACCCAGGGAGAGGCCACTGAAGCTTTCTTT.

There are many counts of this clone. The chain links TRBV27 to TRBJ1-6, with 7 bases matching TRBD1. After removal of 6 bases from V and 0 bases from J, the junction contained 8 bases not matched to a gene. The CDR3 extends over 17 amino acids. Germline V gene data show CDR1 as MNHEY and CDR2 as SMNVEV (reference sequence). CDR3 bases: TGTGCCAGCAGCCTTGTTGGGGACAGCTCCTATAATTCACCCCTCCACTTT. Its protein product is CASSLVGDSSYNSPLHF.

The rearrangement joins TRBV12-3 or TRBV12-4 to TRBJ2-1, with TRBD1 matching over 10 bases. V trimming: 5 bases; J trimming: 2 bases; junction bases outside the gene matches: 0. The CDR3 is 14 residues long. CDR3 in amino acids: CASSDRGPYNEQFF. CDR3 bases: TGTGCCAGCAGTGACAGGGGGCCCTACAATGAGCAGTTCTTC.

The chain uses TRBV6-1 and TRBJ2-5, with no clear D. Trimming left V 6 bases short and J 5 bases short, with 22 bases between. This CDR3 is built from 16 residues. Germline lookup yields CDR1 MNHNS and CDR2 SASEGT. CDR3 loop: CASSTRLLVNVETQYF. The CDR3 DNA follows: TGTGCCAGCAGCACCCGCCTCCTCGTGAATGTCGAGACCCAGTACTTC.

This clone has at least ten counts. The chain uses TRBV27 and TRBJ2-7; D not certain. This CDR3 has 14 residues. Trimming removed 2 bases at V and 0 bases at J, with 8 bases between. Germline CDR1 reads MNHEY; CDR2 reads SMNVEV (reference sequence). CDR3 sequence: CASSLTHSSYEQYF. The DNA for the CDR3 is TGTGCCAGCAGTTTAACGCACAGCTCCTACGAGCAGTACTTC.

J is TRBJ2-3 and V is TRBV6-1, with D possibly being TRBD2 (6 bases). The CDR3 runs to 15 residues. CDR1 is MNHNS, CDR2 SASEGT, per germline. V gave up 4 bases and J gave up 2 bases, with 13 bases separating them. CDR3 loop: CASSGAGFNTDTQYF. The CDR3 DNA reads TGTGCCAGCAGTGGAGCGGGCTTCAACACAGATACGCAGTATTTT.